This T cell receptor beta chain was retrieved from a study of blood T cell repertoires in COVID-19. At the level of the study: Italy, Spain and the United States were the sources of the convalescent and acute COVID-19 samples. From T cells, B-cell-depleted T cells, or PBMCs came the material, which was cDNA or gDNA.

Germline V gene lookup returns CDR1 WSHSY and CDR2 SAAADI. Trimming at V came to 6 bases and at J to 8 bases, leaving 11 bases not matched to a gene. This CDR3 has 17 amino acids. Per the original data handling: How many nucleated cells were present was estimated from reference gene primer amplification. TCRdb's copy holds only in-frame clones and misses some; the assay was immunoSEQ multiplex PCR. The DNA gave D and trimming, while V, J and clone size come from that table. This sample has some 88,000 clones, with about 83% found just once. The chain joins TRBV10-2 to TRBJ2-1; TRBD2 agrees at 15 bases. Input material: peripheral blood. The TCR originated in a woman between 70 and 85 years old with acute or convalescent COVID-19. CDR3 amino acids: CASSGRMGLAGGYEQFF. CDR3 coding DNA: TGCGCCAGCAGCGGAAGAATGGGACTAGCGGGGGGCTATGAGCAGTTCTTC.